These 9 T cell receptor beta chains were all obtained from the same sample, sequenced in a study of CD8 T cells in ankylosing spondylitis. TCRdb recomputed calls from the 5' RACE reads with MiXCR, one row per CDR3 protein. The table lists roughly 180,000 distinct CDR3 sequences, approximately 10% of them singletons, with more than 12% in the top ten. Sequencing was carried out using blood, either unsorted or a sorted T cell fraction (not recorded which). The receptors originated from a female donor with ankylosing spondylitis or in good health (not recorded which).

Only a few counts were recorded for this clonotype. The rearrangement uses TRBV4-3 and TRBJ2-7, with 10 nucleotides matching TRBD2. Germline CDR1 and CDR2: LGHNA and YSLEER. There are 16 residues in the CDR3. The V and J ends lost 0 bases and 2 bases, in that order; junction bases with no gene match: 4. The CDR3 loop is CASSQDRSGRAYEQYF. The CDR3 DNA follows: TGCGCCAGCAGCCAAGATAGGAGCGGGAGGGCCTACGAGCAGTACTTC.

This clonotype was seen repeatedly, ten times or more. The chain has TRBV15 and TRBJ2-1; D unclear. The CDR3 contains 14 residues. The germline gives CDR1 LNHNV, CDR2 YYDKDF (reference sequence). V was trimmed by 8 bases and J by 0 bases, leaving 11 bases between them. CDR3 DNA: TGTGCCACCCGTGGGGAAACCTCCTACAATGAGCAGTTCTTC. Protein sequence: CATRGETSYNEQFF.

V is TRBV13 and J is TRBJ2-1, with D perhaps matching TRBD2 (6 bases). V shed 8 bases and J shed 2 bases, with 13 bases lying between them. This CDR3 contains 14 residues. CDR1 and CDR2 from the germline V gene are PRHDT and FYEKMQ (reference sequence). The CDR3 sequence: CASLGGRPYNEQFF. The CDR3 nucleotides are TGTGCCAGCTTAGGAGGGAGGCCCTACAATGAGCAGTTCTTC.

The V and J genes are TRBV20-1 and TRBJ2-7; D is uncertain. CDR3 length equals 11 residues. The V and J ends lost 3 bases and 6 bases respectively, with 9 bases between them. The germline V gene has CDR1 DFQATT and CDR2 SNEGSKA (reference sequence). This chain's CDR3 is CSARAPLEQYF. Here the CDR3 DNA reads TGCAGTGCTAGGGCCCCGCTCGAGCAGTACTTC.

In its sample, this clonotype was seen many times. The CDR3 nucleotides are TGTGCCAGCAGCTTGGCCGGCGGGCTGGAGTTCTTC. Translated, it gives CASSLAGGLEFF. The chain links TRBV5-6 to TRBJ2-1, with D tentatively TRBD2 (5 bases). The CDR3 is 12 amino acids. The germline V and J ends were trimmed by 0 bases and 14 bases, with 12 bases remaining between them. Germline assignment: CDR1 SGHDT and CDR2 YYEEEE.

This clonotype was detected a few times. The gene calls are TRBV15 and TRBJ2-7, with a weak D call TRBD2 (5 bases). Trimming took 2 bases from V and 7 from J, leaving 9 bases between them. The germline gives CDR1 LNHNV, CDR2 YYDKDF (reference sequence). CDR3 length: 12 residues. The chain's CDR3 is CATSRPGGEQYF. CDR3 coding DNA: TGTGCCACCAGCAGACCCGGAGGTGAGCAGTACTTC. Variable domain in full (rest from reference TRBV15 and TRBJ2-7): DAMVIQNPRYQVTQFGKPVTLSCSQTLNHNVMYWYQQKSSQAPKLLFHYYDKDFNNEADTPDNFQSRRPNTSFCFLDIRSPGLGDTAMYLCATSRPGGEQYFGPGTRLTVT.

The chain couples TRBV7-8 to TRBJ2-3; D gene unclear. V shed 4 bases and J shed 2 bases, with 13 bases lying between them. Looked up from germline, CDR1 is SGHVS and CDR2 is FQNEAQ. CDR3 length: 15 amino acids. Here the CDR3 reads CASSSSVAFTDTQYF. Here the CDR3 DNA reads TGTGCCAGCAGCTCCTCCGTGGCTTTCACAGATACGCAGTATTTT. Supplemented by reference TRBV7-8 and TRBJ2-3, the full variable domain reads GAGVSQSPRYKVAKRGQDVALRCDPISGHVSLFWYQQALGQGPEFLTYFQNEAQLDKSGLPSDRFFAERPEGSVSTLKIQRTQQEDSAVYLCASSSSVAFTDTQYFGPGTRLTVL.

This clonotype was observed a few times. The CDR3 sequence is CASSQTGQLMNEQYF. The DNA of the CDR3 is TGTGCCAGCAGCCAAACGGGACAGTTGATGAACGAGCAGTACTTC. This chain uses TRBV4-2 with TRBJ2-7; 7 bases map to TRBD1. The CDR3 runs to 15 residues. Germline V CDR1 and CDR2: LGHNA, YNFKEQ. Trimming took 2 bases from V and 5 from J; bases not matched to a gene: 9.

This clonotype appeared a few times. The chain has TRBV9 and TRBJ1-2; the D gene is possibly TRBD1 (5 bases). The length of the CDR3 is 15 residues. Trimming cost V 2 bases and J 8 bases, with 19 bases left between them. Germline assignment: CDR1 SGDLS and CDR2 YYNGEE. The CDR3 coding sequence is TGTGCCAGCAGCGTGGGGCCGACAGAGAGCGTGGGCTACACCTTC. This codes for CASSVGPTESVGYTF.